These 26 T cell receptor beta chains were all obtained from the same sample, sequenced in a study of beta chain features in type 1 diabetes. The study reverse transcribed the entire isolated RNA, so it sequenced expressed TCRB transcripts. TCRdb's table, derived via immunoSEQ multiplex PCR, lists solely in-frame clones and lacks some. This sample has more than 300,000 clones, with around 13% found just once. The sequenced material came from naive CD4+ T cells from blood. The receptors shown here come from a man aged 18 to 29 in good health.

Only a few counts were recorded for this clone. The chain employs TRBV4-3 and TRBJ2-4; the match to TRBD2 covers 8 bases. Trimming took 4 bases from V and 1 from J; bases not matched to a gene: 15. From germline, CDR1 is LGHNA and CDR2 YSLEER. The CDR3 spans 19 residues. DNA of the CDR3: TGCGCCAGCAGCCCACTCCCCCCGGGGGGGGCCGGGGCCAAAAACATTCAGTACTTC. This translates into CASSPLPPGGAGAKNIQYF.

The rearrangement joins TRBV28 to TRBJ2-5, with unresolved D. There are 13 residues in the CDR3. V was clipped by 4 bases and J by 1 base, with 7 bases between them. In germline, CDR1 is MDHEN, CDR2 SYDVKM. The CDR3 sequence: CASSSSFQETQYF. The CDR3 DNA sequence: TGTGCCAGCAGTTCTAGTTTCCAAGAGACCCAGTACTTC.

This clone was detected only a few times. Written as DNA, the CDR3 is TGCGCCAGCAGCTTAACTAGCGGGGGGGCGGCAGATGAGCAGTTCTTC. Translating gives CASSLTSGGAADEQFF. The J gene is TRBJ2-1, the V gene TRBV5-1; the match to TRBD2 covers 13 bases. The germline CDR1 and CDR2 sequences are SGHRS and YFSETQ. The CDR3 is 16 residues long. The V gene end was trimmed by 2 bases and the J gene end by 8 bases; junction bases not matched to a gene: 7.

This chain joins TRBV7-2 and TRBJ2-5, with D uncertain. This CDR3 region has 13 residues. Per the germline V gene, CDR1 is SGHTA and CDR2 is FQGNSA. Trimming removed 0 bases from V and 3 bases from J, with 5 bases in between. Here the CDR3 DNA reads TGTGCCAGCAGCTTAGCACTGAAAGAGACCCAGTACTTC. Translating gives CASSLALKETQYF.

This rearrangement joins TRBV7-9 to TRBJ2-3; 9 bases agree with TRBD2. The CDR3 is 16 residues long. Trimming cost V 5 bases and J 5 bases; bases outside gene matches: 11. CDR1 is SEHNR, CDR2 FQNEAQ, per germline (reference sequence). The CDR3 DNA reads TGTGCCAGCAGCAACAGCGGCGGGAGGGCCGGAGATACGCAGTATTTT. It encodes CASSNSGGRAGDTQYF.

This chain connects TRBV5-4 to TRBJ1-1, with D unresolved. V lost 4 bases to trimming and J lost 6 bases, with 10 bases between them. Per the germline V gene, CDR1 is SGHNT and CDR2 is YYREEE (reference sequence). CDR3 size: 12 residues. DNA for the CDR3: TGTGCCAGCAGCCCTCTAGAGTCTGAAGCTTTCTTT. Its translation is CASSPLESEAFF.

This chain connects TRBV7-9 to TRBJ1-4; 8 bases match TRBD1. Trimming cost V 2 bases and J 4 bases; bases outside gene matches: 9. CDR1 and CDR2 (germline): SEHNR, FQNEAQ (reference sequence). The CDR3 sequence is 17 residues long. The DNA of the CDR3 is TGTGCCAGCAGCTTACCCCGGACAGGGCTGAATAATGAAAAACTGTTTTTT. Protein sequence: CASSLPRTGLNNEKLFF.

This clone was counted a few times. V and J are TRBV30 and TRBJ1-1; D is possibly TRBD1 (6 bases). From germline, CDR1 is GTSNPN and CDR2 SVGIG (reference sequence). The CDR3 covers 14 residues. V was shortened by 4 bases and J by 6 bases, with 18 bases between the two germline ends. This CDR3 reads CAWMDSWVIPEAFF. The CDR3 DNA is TGTGCCTGGATGGACAGTTGGGTGATCCCTGAAGCTTTCTTT.

The chain carries TRBV6-6 and TRBJ2-7, with TRBD1 identical over 10 bases. This CDR3 region has 15 residues. In germline, CDR1 is MNHNY, CDR2 SVGAGI (reference sequence). Losses at the gene ends were 2 bases for V and 1 base for J; bases not matched to a gene: 2. The CDR3 region is CASSYRTGGSYEQYF. CDR3 nucleotides: TGTGCCAGCAGTTACAGGACAGGGGGATCCTACGAGCAGTACTTC.

The chain joins TRBV27 to TRBJ2-3; TRBD1 is a possible D gene (5 bases). Germline CDR1 reads MNHEY; CDR2 reads SMNVEV (reference sequence). Trimming pared 7 bases from V and 5 bases from J, leaving 7 bases between. The CDR3 contains 11 residues. CDR3: CASTDRDTQYF. CDR3 bases: TGTGCCAGCACCGACAGAGATACGCAGTATTTT.

This sequence joins TRBV7-3 and TRBJ2-2, with D hard to call. The germline CDR1 and CDR2 sequences are SGHTA and FQGTGA. The CDR3 is made up of 14 amino acids. Trimming cost V 1 base and J 5 bases, with 8 bases left between them. CDR3 in DNA: TGTGCCAGCAGCTTAAATCGCGGAACCGGGGAGCTGTTTTTT. Amino acids: CASSLNRGTGELFF.

The rearrangement links TRBV9 to TRBJ2-7; 9 bases line up with TRBD1. V was clipped by 0 bases and J by 2 bases; unmatched bases: 9. The germline gives CDR1 SGDLS, CDR2 YYNGEE. The length of the CDR3 is 17 residues. The CDR3 region has the DNA TGTGCCAGCAGCGTAGCTGGGACAGGGCCTACTCCCTACGAGCAGTACTTC. It is translated as CASSVAGTGPTPYEQYF.

This clone was detected only once. The chain carries TRBV7-2 and TRBJ2-1, with 12 bases lining up with TRBD2. V shed 1 base and J 0 bases; nucleotides not matched to a gene: 7. This CDR3 contains 19 residues. Germline V gene lookup returns CDR1 SGHTA and CDR2 FQGNSA. The CDR3 loop is CASSLGPSGGDGSYNEQFF. The CDR3 nucleotides are TGTGCCAGCAGCTTAGGCCCTAGCGGGGGGGATGGCTCCTACAATGAGCAGTTCTTC.

In this sample, this clone turned up a few times. The chain employs TRBV28 and TRBJ1-1, with D hard to call. This CDR3 has 16 residues. Trimming pared 3 bases from V and 1 base from J, leaving 15 bases between. CDR1 is MDHEN and CDR2 is SYDVKM in the germline V gene. The CDR3 protein is CASSFLRQLRNTEAFF. DNA for the CDR3: TGTGCCAGCAGTTTCTTGCGGCAGCTAAGGAACACTGAAGCTTTCTTT.

This clone has a handful of counts. The chain is built from TRBV5-1 and TRBJ1-1, with unresolved D. This CDR3 is 14 amino acids long. The germline gives CDR1 SGHRS, CDR2 YFSETQ. The V end lost 0 bases, the J end lost 1 base, and 7 bases lay between the germline ends. The CDR3 is CASSLAQKNTEAFF. The CDR3 coding sequence is TGCGCCAGCAGCTTGGCACAGAAGAACACTGAAGCTTTCTTT.

This clone was found a few times. The V and J genes are TRBV7-2 and TRBJ1-4; TRBD1 matches 8 bases. The CDR3 spans 15 residues. Germline CDR1 SGHTA, CDR2 FQGNSA. The trim removed 5 bases at V and 5 bases at J, leaving 7 bases unmatched. CDR3 coding DNA: TGTGCCAGCAGCCAGAGACAGGGGCTCAATGAAAAACTGTTTTTT. It yields the protein CASSQRQGLNEKLFF.

The chain couples TRBV7-8 to TRBJ2-1, with a possible D match to TRBD2 (6 bases). The CDR3 loop spans 16 amino acids. V shed 5 bases and J shed 0 bases, with 14 bases lying between them. Germline assignment: CDR1 SGHVS and CDR2 FQNEAQ. CDR3 protein: CASSRDSWSSYNEQFF. As DNA, the CDR3 is TGTGCCAGCAGCCGGGACTCTTGGAGCTCCTACAATGAGCAGTTCTTC.

This clone was detected only a few times. The V call is TRBV18, the J call TRBJ2-1; 10 nucleotides line up with TRBD2. After removal of 2 bases from V and 7 bases from J, the junction contained 11 bases not matched to a gene. CDR1 is KGHSH, CDR2 LQKENI, per germline. The CDR3 is 17 residues long. CDR3 DNA sequence: TGTGCCAGCTCACCATCGACGGGAGCGGGAGGGAATAATGAGCAGTTCTTC. The encoded protein is CASSPSTGAGGNNEQFF.

V and J are TRBV30 and TRBJ1-5, with 9 positions matching TRBD1. Trimming took 1 base from V and 4 from J; bases not matched to a gene: 2. CDR1 and CDR2 from the germline V gene are GTSNPN and SVGIG (reference sequence). The CDR3 totals 14 residues. The CDR3 DNA sequence: TGTGCCTGGAGTGGGGACAGGGTGAATCAGCCCCAGCATTTT. Its protein product is CAWSGDRVNQPQHF.

This clone was counted between two and nine times. The gene calls are TRBV10-3 and TRBJ2-7; D is possibly TRBD1 (6 bases). The CDR3 loop spans 13 amino acids. Per the germline V gene, CDR1 is ENHRY and CDR2 is SYGVKD. Deletions cut 3 bases from V and 7 bases from J, with 13 bases between. The chain's CDR3 is CAISDPTGKEQYF. CDR3 nucleotides: TGTGCCATCAGTGATCCTACAGGGAAGGAGCAGTACTTC.

This clone was detected only a few times. This chain uses TRBV14 with TRBJ1-2; D uncertain. Germline CDR1 reads SGHDN; CDR2 reads FVKESK. This CDR3 is 15 amino acids long. The V and J ends lost 0 bases and 4 bases respectively, with 12 bases between them. In DNA form, the CDR3 reads TGTGCCAGCAGCCAAGAGCTTGGACTGGTCTATGGCTACACCTTC. Its protein product is CASSQELGLVYGYTF. Full variable domain (outside the CDR3, taken from reference TRBV14 and TRBJ1-2): EAGVTQFPSHSVIEKGQTVTLRCDPISGHDNLYWYRRVMGKEIKFLLHFVKESKQDESGMPNNRFLAERTGGTYSTLKVQPAELEDSGVYFCASSQELGLVYGYTFGSGTRLTVV.

V gene TRBV21-1 combines with J gene TRBJ2-3; the table assigns TRBD2, which was not confirmed against the DNA. TRBV21-1 is marked as a pseudogene. The CDR3 totals 15 residues. The CDR3 sequence: CASSKVGTGGDTQYF. The CDR3 DNA reads as TGTGCCAGCAGCAAAGTTGGGACGGGGGGGGATACGCAGTATTTT.

This clone was counted once. The V call is TRBV5-6, the J call TRBJ2-3; 9 bases are a match to TRBD1. The CDR3 is 16 amino acids. Germline CDR1 and CDR2: SGHDT and YYEEEE. J lost 2 bases, V lost 0 bases, and 4 bases had no gene match. CDR3 nucleotide sequence: TGTGCCAGCAGCTTGGGACAGGGGGGTGTCACAGATACGCAGTATTTT. It encodes CASSLGQGGVTDTQYF.

This clone occurred a few times. The chain has TRBV28 and TRBJ1-2; no reliable D call. Germline V lookup: CDR1 MDHEN, CDR2 SYDVKM. Trimming pared 4 bases from V and 3 bases from J, leaving 6 bases between. CDR3 length: 12 residues. CDR3 region: CASSSRDYGYTF. The CDR3 DNA sequence: TGTGCCAGCAGTTCGAGGGACTATGGCTACACCTTC.

The gene calls are TRBV30 and TRBJ2-5; D is ambiguous. The CDR3 is 15 residues long. The V gene lost 3 bases and the J gene lost 7 bases, with 21 bases spanning the gap. Germline V lookup: CDR1 GTSNPN, CDR2 SVGIG (reference sequence). Here the CDR3 reads CAWSPPLRSRGTQYF. The CDR3 DNA sequence: TGTGCCTGGAGCCCTCCACTCCGTTCGAGAGGGACCCAGTACTTC.

This clone has a count of ten or more. J is TRBJ1-2 and V is TRBV7-9; D remains ambiguous. CDR1 is SEHNR, CDR2 FQNEAQ, per germline (reference sequence). The germline V and J ends were trimmed by 5 bases and 8 bases, with 9 bases remaining between them. The CDR3 contains 11 residues. CDR3 DNA sequence: TGTGCCAGCAGCCGCCTTGAGGGCTACACCTTC. Amino acids: CASSRLEGYTF.